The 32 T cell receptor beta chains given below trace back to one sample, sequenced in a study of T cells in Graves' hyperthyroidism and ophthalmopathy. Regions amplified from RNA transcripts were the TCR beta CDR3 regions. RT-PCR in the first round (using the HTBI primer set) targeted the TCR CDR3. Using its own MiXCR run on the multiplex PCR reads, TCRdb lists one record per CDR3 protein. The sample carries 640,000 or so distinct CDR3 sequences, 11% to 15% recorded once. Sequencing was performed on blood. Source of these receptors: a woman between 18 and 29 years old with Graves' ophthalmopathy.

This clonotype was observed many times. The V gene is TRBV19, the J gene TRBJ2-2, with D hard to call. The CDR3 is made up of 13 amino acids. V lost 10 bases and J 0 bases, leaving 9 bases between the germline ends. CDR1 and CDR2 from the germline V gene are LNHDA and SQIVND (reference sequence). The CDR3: CAIANANTGELFF. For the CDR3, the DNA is TGTGCCATCGCGAACGCGAACACCGGGGAGCTGTTTTTT.

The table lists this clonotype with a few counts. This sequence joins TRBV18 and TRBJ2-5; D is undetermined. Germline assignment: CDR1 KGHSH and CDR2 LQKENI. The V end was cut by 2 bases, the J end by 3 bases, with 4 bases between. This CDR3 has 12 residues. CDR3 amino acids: CASSPYEETQYF. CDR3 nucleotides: TGTGCCAGCTCACCATATGAAGAGACCCAGTACTTC.

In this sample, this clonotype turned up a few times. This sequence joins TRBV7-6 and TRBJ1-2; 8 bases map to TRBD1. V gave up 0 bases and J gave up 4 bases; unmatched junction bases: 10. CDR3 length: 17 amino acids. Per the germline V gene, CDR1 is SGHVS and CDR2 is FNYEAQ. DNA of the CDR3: TGTGCCAGCAGCTTAGCATCGACAGGGGTGGGGGGCTATGGCTACACCTTC. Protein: CASSLASTGVGGYGYTF.

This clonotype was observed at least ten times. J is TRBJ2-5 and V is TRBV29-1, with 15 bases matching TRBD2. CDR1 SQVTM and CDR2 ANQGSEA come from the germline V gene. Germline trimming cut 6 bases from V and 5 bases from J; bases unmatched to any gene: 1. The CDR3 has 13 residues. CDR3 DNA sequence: TGCAGCGTCGGGACTAGCGGGGGGGAGACCCAGTACTTC. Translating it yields CSVGTSGGETQYF.

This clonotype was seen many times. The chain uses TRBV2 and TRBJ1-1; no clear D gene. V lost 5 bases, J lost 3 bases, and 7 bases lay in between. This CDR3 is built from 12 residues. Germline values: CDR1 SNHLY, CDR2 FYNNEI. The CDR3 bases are TGTGCCAGCAGTTGGAGGGACACTGAAGCTTTCTTT. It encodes CASSWRDTEAFF.

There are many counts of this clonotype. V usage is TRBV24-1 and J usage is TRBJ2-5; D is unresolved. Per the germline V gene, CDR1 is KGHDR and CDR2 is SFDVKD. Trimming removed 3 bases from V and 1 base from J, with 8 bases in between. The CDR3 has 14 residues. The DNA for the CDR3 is TGTGCCACCAGTGATGCACTTACCCAAGAGACCCAGTACTTC. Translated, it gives CATSDALTQETQYF.

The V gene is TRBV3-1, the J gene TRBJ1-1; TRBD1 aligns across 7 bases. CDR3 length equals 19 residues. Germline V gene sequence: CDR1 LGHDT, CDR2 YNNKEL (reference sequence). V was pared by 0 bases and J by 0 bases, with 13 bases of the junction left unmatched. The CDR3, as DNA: TGTGCCAGCAGCCAAGATCTTCGACGGACAGGCCTTATGAACACTGAAGCTTTCTTT. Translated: CASSQDLRRTGLMNTEAFF. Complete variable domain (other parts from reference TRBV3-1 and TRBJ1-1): DTAVSQTPKYLVTQMGNDKSIKCEQNLGHDTMYWYKQDSKKFLKIMFSYNNKELIINETVPNRFSPKSPDKAHLNLHINSLELGDSAVYFCASSQDLRRTGLMNTEAFFGQGTRLTVV.

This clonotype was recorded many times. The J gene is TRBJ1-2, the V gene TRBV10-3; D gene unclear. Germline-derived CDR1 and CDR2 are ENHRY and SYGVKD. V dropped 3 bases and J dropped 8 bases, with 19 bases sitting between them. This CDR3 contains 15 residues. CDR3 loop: CAISDEARSPGGYTF. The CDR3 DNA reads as TGTGCCATCAGTGACGAGGCACGGTCCCCGGGGGGCTACACCTTC.

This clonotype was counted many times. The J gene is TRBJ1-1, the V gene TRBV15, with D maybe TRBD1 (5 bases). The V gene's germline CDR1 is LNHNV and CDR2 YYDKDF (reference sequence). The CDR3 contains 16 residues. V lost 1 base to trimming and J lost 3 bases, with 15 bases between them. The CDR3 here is CATSRGGVGGDTEAFF. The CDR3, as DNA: TGTGCCACCAGCAGAGGAGGCGTTGGGGGGGACACTGAAGCTTTCTTT.

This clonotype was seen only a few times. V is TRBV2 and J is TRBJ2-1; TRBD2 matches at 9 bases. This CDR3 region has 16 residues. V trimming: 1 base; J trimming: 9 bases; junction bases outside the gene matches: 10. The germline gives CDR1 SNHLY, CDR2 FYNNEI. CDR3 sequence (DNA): TGTGCCAGCAGTGAAGGGGCGGGAGGGTTTCTGACTGAGCAGTTCTTC. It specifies CASSEGAGGFLTEQFF. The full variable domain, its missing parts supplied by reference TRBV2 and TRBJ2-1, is EPEVTQTPSHQVTQMGQEVILRCVPISNHLYFYWYRQILGQKVEFLVSFYNNEISEKSEIFDDQFSVERPDGSNFTLKIRSTKLEDSAMYFCASSEGAGGFLTEQFFGPGTRLTVL.

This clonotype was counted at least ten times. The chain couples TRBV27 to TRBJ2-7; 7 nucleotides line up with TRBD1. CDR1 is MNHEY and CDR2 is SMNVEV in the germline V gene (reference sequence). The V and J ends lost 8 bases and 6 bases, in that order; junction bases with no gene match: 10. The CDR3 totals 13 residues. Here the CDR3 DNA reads TGTGCCAGCTCGATTTATACAGGGGTCGAGCAGTACTTC. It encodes CASSIYTGVEQYF.

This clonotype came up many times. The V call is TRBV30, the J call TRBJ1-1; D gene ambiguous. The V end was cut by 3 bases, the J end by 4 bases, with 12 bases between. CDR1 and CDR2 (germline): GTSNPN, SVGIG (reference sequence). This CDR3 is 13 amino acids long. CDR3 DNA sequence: TGTGCCTGGAGCCACGGGATGGGCACTGAAGCTTTCTTT. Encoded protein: CAWSHGMGTEAFF.

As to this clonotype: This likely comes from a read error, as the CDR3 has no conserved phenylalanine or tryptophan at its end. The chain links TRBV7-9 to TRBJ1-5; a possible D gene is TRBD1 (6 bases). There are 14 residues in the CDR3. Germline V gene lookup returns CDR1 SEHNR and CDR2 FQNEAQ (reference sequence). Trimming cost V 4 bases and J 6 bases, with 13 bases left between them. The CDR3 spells CASSSGASGQPQHS. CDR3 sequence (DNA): TGTGCCAGCAGCTCAGGGGCCTCGGGTCAGCCCCAGCATTCT.

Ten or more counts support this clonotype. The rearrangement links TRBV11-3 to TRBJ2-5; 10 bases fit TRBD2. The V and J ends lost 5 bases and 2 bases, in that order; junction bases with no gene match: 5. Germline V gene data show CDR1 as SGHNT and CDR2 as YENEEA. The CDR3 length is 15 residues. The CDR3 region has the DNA TGTGCCAGCAGCGAGCGGGAGGGAGAGCAAGAGACCCAGTACTTC. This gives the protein CASSEREGEQETQYF.

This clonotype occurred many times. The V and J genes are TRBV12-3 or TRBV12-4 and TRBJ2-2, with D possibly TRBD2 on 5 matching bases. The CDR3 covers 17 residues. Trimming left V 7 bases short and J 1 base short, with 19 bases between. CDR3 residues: CASTTRRAAGNTGELFF. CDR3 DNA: TGTGCCAGCACCACCAGGAGAGCGGCGGGGAACACCGGGGAGCTGTTTTTT.

CDR3 sequence: CASSRREGTNYGYTF. The DNA of the CDR3 is TGTGCCAGCAGCCGTAGAGAGGGGACGAACTATGGCTACACCTTC. The rearrangement uses TRBV7-2 and TRBJ1-2, with a possible D match to TRBD1 (5 bases). Germline CDR1 and CDR2: SGHTA and FQGNSA. The CDR3 spans 15 residues. V was pared by 5 bases and J by 2 bases, with 15 bases between.

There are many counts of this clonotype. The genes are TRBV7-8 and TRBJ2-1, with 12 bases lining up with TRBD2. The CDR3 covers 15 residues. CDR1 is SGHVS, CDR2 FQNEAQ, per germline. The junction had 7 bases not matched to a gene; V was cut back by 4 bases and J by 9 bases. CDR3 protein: CASSSRLAGVGEQFF. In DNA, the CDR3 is TGTGCCAGCAGCTCCCGACTAGCGGGAGTGGGTGAGCAGTTCTTC.

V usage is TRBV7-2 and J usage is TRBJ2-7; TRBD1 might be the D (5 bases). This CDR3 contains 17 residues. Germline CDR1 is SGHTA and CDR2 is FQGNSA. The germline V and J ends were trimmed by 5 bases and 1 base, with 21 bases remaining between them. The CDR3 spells CASSKGIVRLNSYEQYF. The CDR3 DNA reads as TGTGCCAGCAGCAAGGGGATAGTTCGATTAAATTCCTACGAGCAGTACTTC.

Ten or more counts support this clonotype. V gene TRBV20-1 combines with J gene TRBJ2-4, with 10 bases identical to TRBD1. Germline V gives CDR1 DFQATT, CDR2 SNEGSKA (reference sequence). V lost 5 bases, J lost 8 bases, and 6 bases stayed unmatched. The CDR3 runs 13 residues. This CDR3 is CSALDRGPDIQYF. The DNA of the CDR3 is TGCAGTGCTCTAGACAGGGGGCCAGACATTCAGTACTTC.

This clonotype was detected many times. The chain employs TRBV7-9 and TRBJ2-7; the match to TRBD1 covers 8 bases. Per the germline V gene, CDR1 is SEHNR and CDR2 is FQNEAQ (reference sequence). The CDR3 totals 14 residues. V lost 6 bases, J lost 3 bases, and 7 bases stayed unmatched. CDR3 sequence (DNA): TGTGCCAGCAGGGCGGGACAGGATTTCTACGAGCAGTACTTC. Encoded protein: CASRAGQDFYEQYF.

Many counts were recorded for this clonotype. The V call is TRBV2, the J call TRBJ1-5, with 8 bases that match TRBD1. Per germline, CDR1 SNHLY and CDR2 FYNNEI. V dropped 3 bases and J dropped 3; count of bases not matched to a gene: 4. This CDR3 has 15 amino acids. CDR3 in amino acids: CASSERQGTNQPQHF. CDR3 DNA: TGTGCCAGCAGTGAGAGACAGGGGACCAATCAGCCCCAGCATTTT.

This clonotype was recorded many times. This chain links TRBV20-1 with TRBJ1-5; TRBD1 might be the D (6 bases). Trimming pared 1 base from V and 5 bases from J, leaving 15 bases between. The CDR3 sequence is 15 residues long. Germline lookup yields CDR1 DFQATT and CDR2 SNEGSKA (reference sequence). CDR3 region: CSARALYPGDQPQHF. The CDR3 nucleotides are TGCAGTGCTAGAGCCCTCTATCCAGGGGATCAGCCCCAGCATTTT.

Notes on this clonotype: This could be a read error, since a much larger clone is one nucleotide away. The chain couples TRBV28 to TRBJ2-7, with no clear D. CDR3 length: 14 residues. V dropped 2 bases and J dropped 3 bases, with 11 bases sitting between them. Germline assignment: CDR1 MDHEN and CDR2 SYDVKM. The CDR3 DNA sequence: TGTGCCAGCAGTTTACCCCAGAGTTACTACGAGCAGTACTTC. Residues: CASSLPQSYYEQYF. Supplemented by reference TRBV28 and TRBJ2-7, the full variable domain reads DVKVTQSSRYLVKRTGEKVFLECVQDMDHENMFWYRQDPGLGLRLIYFSYDVKMKEKGDIPEGYSVSREKKERFSLILESASTNQTSMYLCASSLPQSYYEQYFGPGTRLTVT.

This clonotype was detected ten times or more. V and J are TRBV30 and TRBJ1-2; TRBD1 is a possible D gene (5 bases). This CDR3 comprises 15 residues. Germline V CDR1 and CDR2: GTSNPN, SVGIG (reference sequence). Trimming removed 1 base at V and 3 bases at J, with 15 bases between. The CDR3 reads CAWSAHEGYYYGYTF. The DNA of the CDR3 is TGTGCCTGGAGTGCACATGAGGGGTACTACTATGGCTACACCTTC.

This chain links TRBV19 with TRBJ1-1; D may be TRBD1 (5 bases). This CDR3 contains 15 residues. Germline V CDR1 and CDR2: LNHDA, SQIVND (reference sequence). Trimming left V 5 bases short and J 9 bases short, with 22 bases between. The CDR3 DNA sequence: TGTGCCAGTAGTCAAACTGGAGTAGGAGACAGCAAAGCTTTCTTT. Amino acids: CASSQTGVGDSKAFF.

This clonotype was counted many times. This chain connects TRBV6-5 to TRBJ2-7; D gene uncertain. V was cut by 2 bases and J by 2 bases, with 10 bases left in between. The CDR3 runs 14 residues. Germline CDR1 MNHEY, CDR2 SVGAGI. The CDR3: CASSYGGTTYEQYF. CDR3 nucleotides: TGTGCCAGCAGTTACGGTGGCACTACCTACGAGCAGTACTTC.

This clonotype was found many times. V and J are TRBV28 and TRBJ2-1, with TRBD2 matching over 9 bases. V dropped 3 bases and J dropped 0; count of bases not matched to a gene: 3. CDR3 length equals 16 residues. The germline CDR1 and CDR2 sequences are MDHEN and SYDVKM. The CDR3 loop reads CASSFHSGSSYNEQFF. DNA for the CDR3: TGTGCCAGCAGTTTTCATAGCGGGAGCTCCTACAATGAGCAGTTCTTC.

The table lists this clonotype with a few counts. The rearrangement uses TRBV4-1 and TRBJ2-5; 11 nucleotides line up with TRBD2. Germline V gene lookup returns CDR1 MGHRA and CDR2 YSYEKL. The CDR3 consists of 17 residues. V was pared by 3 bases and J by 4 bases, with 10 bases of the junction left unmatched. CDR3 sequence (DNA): TGCGCCAGCAGCCAGACCTATATAGCGGGAGGGCCAGAGACCCAGTACTTC. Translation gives CASSQTYIAGGPETQYF.

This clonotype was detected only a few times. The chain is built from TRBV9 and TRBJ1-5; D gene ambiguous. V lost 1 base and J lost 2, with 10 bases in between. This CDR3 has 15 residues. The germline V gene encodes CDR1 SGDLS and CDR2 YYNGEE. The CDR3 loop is CASSVSGEGNQPQHF. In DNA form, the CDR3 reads TGTGCCAGCAGCGTATCGGGAGAGGGCAATCAGCCCCAGCATTTT.

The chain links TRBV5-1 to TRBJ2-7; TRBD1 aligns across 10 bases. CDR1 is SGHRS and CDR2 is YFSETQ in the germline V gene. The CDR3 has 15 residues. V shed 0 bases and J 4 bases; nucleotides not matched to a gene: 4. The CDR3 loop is CASSLGQGAIYEQYF. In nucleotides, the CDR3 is TGCGCCAGCAGCTTGGGACAGGGGGCGATTTACGAGCAGTACTTC.

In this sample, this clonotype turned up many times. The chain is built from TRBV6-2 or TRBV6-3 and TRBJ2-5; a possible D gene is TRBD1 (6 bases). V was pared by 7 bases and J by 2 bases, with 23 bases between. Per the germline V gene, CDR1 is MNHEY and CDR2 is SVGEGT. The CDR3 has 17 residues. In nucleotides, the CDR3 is TGTGCCAGCAAACTCCTTTCGGAAGGGGGACGTCAAGAGACCCAGTACTTC. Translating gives CASKLLSEGGRQETQYF.

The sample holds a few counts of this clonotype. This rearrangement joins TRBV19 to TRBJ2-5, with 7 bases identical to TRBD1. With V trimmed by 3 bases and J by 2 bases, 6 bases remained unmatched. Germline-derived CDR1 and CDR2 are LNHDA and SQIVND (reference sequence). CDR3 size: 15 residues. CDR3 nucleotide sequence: TGTGCCAGTAGTATCGAAGGGGGCCAACAAGAGACCCAGTACTTC. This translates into CASSIEGGQQETQYF.